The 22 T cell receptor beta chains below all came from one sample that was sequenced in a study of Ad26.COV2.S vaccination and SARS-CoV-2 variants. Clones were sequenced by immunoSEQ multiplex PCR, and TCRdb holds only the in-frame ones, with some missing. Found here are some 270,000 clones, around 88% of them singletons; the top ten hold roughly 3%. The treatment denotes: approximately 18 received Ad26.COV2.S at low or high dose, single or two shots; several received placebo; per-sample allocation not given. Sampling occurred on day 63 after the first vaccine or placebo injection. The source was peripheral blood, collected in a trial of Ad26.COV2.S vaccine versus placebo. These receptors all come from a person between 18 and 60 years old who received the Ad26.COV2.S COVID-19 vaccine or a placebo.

The CDR3 DNA reads as TGTGCCAGCAGGGCAAACTCGGGGGGCGAGCAGTACTTC. This codes for CASRANSGGEQYF. The chain couples TRBV11-2 to TRBJ2-7, with 7 bases aligning to TRBD2. Germline-derived CDR1 and CDR2 are SGHAT and FQNNGV. This CDR3 region has 13 residues. The V gene end was trimmed by 6 bases and the J gene end by 6 bases; junction bases not matched to a gene: 8.

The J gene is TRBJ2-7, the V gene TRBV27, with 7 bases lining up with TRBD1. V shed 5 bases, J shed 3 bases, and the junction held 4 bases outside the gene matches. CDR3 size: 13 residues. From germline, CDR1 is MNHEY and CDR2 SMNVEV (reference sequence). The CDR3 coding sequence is TGTGCCAGCAGTCCGGGACAGTACTACGAGCAGTACTTC. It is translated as CASSPGQYYEQYF.

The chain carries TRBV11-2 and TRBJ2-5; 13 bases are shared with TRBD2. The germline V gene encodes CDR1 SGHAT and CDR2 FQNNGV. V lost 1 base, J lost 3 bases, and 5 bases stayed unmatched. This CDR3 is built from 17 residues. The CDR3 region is CASSLGLGTSGKETQYF. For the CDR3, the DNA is TGTGCCAGCAGCTTAGGCCTCGGGACTAGCGGGAAAGAGACCCAGTACTTC.

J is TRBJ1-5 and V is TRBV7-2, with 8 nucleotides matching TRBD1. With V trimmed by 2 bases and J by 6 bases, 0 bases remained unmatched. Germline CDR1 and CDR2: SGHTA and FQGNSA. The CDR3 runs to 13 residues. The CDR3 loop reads CASSLQGAQPQHF. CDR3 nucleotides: TGTGCCAGCAGCTTACAGGGGGCTCAGCCCCAGCATTTT.

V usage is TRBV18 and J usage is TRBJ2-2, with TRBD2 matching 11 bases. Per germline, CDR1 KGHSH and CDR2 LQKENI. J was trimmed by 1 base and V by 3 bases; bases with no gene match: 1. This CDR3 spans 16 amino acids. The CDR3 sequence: CASSPGTSGNTGELFF. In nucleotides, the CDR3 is TGTGCCAGCTCACCCGGGACTAGCGGGAACACCGGGGAGCTGTTTTTT.

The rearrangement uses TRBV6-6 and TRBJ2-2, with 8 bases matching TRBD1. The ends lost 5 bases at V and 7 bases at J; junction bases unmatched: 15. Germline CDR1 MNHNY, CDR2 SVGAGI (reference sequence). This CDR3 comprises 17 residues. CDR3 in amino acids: CASSPGGDRILDGELFF. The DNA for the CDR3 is TGTGCCAGCAGTCCCGGTGGGGACAGGATATTGGACGGGGAGCTGTTTTTT.

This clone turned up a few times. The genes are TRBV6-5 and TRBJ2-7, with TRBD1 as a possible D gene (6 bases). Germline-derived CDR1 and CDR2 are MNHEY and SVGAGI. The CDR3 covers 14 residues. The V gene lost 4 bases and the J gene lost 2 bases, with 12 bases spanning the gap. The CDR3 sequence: CASSLTGLTYEQYF. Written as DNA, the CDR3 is TGTGCCAGCAGTTTGACAGGTCTAACCTACGAGCAGTACTTC.

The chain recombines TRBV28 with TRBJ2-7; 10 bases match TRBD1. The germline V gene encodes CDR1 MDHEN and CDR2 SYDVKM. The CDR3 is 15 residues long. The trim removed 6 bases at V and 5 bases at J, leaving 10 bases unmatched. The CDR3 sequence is CASRATGGNINEQYV. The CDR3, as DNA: TGTGCCAGCAGGGCGACAGGGGGCAATATTAACGAGCAGTACGTC.

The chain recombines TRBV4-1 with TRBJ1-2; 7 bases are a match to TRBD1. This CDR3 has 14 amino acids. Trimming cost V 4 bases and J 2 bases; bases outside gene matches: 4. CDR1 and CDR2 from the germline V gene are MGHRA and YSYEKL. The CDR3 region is CASSPGQANYGYTF. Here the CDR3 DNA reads TGCGCCAGCAGCCCAGGACAGGCAAACTATGGCTACACCTTC.

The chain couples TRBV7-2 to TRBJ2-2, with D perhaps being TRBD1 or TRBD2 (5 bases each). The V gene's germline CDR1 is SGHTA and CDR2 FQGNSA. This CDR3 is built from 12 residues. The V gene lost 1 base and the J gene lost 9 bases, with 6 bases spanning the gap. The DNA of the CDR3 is TGTGCCAGCAGCTTAGGGGGACGGGAGCTGTTTTTT. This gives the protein CASSLGGRELFF.

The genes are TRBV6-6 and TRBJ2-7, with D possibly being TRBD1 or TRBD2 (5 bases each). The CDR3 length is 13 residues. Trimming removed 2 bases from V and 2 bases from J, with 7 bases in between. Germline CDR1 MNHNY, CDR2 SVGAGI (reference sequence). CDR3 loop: CASSYRDPYEQYV. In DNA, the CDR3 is TGTGCCAGCAGTTACAGGGACCCCTACGAGCAGTACGTC.

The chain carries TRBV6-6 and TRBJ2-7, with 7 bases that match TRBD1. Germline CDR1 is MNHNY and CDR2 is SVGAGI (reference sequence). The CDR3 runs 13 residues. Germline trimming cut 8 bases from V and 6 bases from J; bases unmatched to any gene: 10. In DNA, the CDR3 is TGTGCCAGCGGTTTAGGGACAGCTGCCGAGCAGTACTTC. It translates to CASGLGTAAEQYF.

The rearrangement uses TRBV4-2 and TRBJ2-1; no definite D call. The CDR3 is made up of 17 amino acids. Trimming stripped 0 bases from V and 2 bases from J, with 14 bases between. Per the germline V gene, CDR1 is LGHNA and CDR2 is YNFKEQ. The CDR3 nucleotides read TGTGCCAGCAGCCAAGAAGGGAACCTAAACGCCTACAATGAGCAGTTCTTC. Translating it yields CASSQEGNLNAYNEQFF.

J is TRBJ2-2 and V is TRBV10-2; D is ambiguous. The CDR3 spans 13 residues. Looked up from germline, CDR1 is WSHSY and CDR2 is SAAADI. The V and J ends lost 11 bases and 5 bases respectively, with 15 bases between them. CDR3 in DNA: TGCGCCGGGTATCTAGAGGCGACCGGGGAGCTGTTTTTT. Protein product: CAGYLEATGELFF.

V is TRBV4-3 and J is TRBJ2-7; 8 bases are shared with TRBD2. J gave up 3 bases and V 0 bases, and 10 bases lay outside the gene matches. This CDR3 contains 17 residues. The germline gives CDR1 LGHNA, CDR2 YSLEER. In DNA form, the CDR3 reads TGCGCCAGCAGCCAAGATTTCGGGCGGGGGGTGGTCTACGAGCAGTACTTC. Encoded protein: CASSQDFGRGVVYEQYF.

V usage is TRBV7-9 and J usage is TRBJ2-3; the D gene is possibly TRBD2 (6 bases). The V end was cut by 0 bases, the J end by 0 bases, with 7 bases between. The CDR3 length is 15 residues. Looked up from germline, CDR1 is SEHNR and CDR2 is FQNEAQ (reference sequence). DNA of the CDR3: TGTGCCAGCAGCTTAGCGGGAGGCAGCACAGATACGCAGTATTTT. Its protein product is CASSLAGGSTDTQYF.

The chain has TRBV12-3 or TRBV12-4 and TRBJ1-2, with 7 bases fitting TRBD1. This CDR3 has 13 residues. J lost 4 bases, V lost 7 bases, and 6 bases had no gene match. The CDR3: CASTQQGTYGYTF. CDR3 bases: TGTGCCAGCACCCAACAGGGGACCTATGGCTACACCTTC.

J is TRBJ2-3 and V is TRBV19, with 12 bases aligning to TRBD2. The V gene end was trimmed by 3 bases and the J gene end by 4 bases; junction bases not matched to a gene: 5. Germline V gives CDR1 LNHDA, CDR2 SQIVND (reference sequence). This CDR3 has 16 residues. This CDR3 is CASSIRLAGVADTQYF. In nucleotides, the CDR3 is TGTGCCAGTAGTATCCGACTAGCGGGAGTGGCAGATACGCAGTATTTT.

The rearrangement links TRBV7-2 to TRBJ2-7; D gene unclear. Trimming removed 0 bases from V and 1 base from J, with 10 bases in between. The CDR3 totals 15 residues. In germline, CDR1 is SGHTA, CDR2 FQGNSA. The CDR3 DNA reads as TGTGCCAGCAGCTTAGCCAGTGACGGGTCCTACGAGCAGTACGTC. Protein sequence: CASSLASDGSYEQYV.

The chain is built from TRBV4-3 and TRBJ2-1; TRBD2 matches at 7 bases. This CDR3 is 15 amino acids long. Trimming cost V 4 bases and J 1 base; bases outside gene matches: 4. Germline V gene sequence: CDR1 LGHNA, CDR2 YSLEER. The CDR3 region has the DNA TGCGCCAGCAGCCCTCGGCGGGGGTCCTACAATGAGCAGTTCTTC. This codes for CASSPRRGSYNEQFF.

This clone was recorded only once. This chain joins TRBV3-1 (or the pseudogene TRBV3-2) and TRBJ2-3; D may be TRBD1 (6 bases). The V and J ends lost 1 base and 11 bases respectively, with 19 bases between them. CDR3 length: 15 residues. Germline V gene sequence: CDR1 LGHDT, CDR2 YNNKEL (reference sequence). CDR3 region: CASSQVLGAWVEQYF. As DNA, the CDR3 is TGTGCCAGCAGCCAAGTTCTGGGGGCCTGGGTAGAGCAGTATTTT.

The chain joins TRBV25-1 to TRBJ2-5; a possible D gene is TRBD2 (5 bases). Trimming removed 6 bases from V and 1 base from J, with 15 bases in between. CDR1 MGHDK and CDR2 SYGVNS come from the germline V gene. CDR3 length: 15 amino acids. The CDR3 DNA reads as TGTGCCAGCAGCCCCACCAGACTACTCCAAGAGACCCAGTACTTC. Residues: CASSPTRLLQETQYF.